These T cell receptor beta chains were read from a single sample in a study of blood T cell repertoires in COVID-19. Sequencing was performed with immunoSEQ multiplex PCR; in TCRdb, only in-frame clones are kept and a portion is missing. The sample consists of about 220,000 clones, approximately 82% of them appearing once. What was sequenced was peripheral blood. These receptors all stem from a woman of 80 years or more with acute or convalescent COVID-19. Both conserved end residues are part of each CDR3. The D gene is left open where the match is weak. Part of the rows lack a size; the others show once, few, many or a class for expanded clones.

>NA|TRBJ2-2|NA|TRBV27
CASSLFEPVSNTGELFF
TGTGCCAGCAGTTTATTCGAGCCTGTCTCCAACACCGGGGAGCTGTTTTTT
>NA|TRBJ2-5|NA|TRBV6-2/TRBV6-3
CASSYSAGSGETQYF
TGTGCCAGCAGTTACTCGGCGGGTTCGGGTGAGACCCAGTACTTC
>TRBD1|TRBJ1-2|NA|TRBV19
CASSPPGQGFYGYTF
TGTGCCAGTAGTCCTCCGGGACAGGGGTTCTATGGCTACACCTTC
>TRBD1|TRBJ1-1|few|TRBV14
CASSQYLGQGNTEAFF
TGTGCCAGCAGCCAATATCTGGGACAGGGGAACACTGAAGCTTTCTTT
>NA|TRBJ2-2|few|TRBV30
CAWSVGQAGTGELFF
TGTGCCTGGAGTGTAGGACAGGCGGGGACCGGGGAGCTGTTTTTT
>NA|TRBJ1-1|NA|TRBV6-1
CASSDSLNRNTEAFF
TGTGCCAGCAGTGATTCTTTGAACAGGAACACTGAAGCTTTCTTT
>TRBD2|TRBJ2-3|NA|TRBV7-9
CASSLAQVAGAVQHTQYF
TGTGCCAGCAGCTTAGCGCAGGTAGCGGGGGCCGTTCAGCATACGCAGTATTTT
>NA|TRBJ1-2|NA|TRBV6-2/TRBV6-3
CASSSRRDPANYGYTF
TGTGCCAGCAGCTCCAGGCGGGACCCAGCTAACTATGGCTACACCTTC
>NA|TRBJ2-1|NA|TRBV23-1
CASSQSLNNGNNEQFF
TGCGCCAGCAGTCAATCGTTAAACAACGGGAACAATGAGCAGTTCTTC
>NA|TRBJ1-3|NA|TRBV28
CASRLPLGNTIYF
TGTGCCAGCAGACTTCCCCTCGGGAACACCATATATTTT
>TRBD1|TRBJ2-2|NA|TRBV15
CATRLPTGGEAGELFF
TGTGCCACCCGCCTCCCGACAGGGGGCGAGGCCGGGGAGCTGTTTTTT
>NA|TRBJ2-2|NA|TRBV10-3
CAISISGPNTGELFF
TGTGCCATCAGCATATCAGGCCCGAACACCGGGGAGCTGTTTTTT
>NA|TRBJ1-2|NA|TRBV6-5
CASRPSGGNYGYTF
TGTGCCAGCAGGCCCAGCGGGGGAAACTATGGCTACACCTTC
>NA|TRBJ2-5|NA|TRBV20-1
CSASLGDTTQETQYF
TGCAGTGCTAGTCTCGGGGACACGACGCAAGAGACCCAGTACTTC
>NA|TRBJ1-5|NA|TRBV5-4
CASSLDPGLNSNQPQHF
TGTGCCAGCAGCTTGGACCCGGGACTTAATAGCAATCAGCCCCAGCATTTT
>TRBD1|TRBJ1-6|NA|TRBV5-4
CASSSDRQGRSPLHF
TGTGCCAGCAGCTCAGATAGACAGGGCCGTTCACCCCTCCACTTT
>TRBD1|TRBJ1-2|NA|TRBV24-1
CATSEYSLDREWYGYTF
TGTGCCACCAGTGAATACTCATTAGACAGGGAATGGTATGGCTACACCTTC
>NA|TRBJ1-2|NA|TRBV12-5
CASGYQAAYNYGYTF
TGTGCTAGTGGTTACCAGGCAGCCTACAACTATGGCTACACCTTC
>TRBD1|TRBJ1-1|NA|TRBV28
CASSLGTGPGLAEAFF
TGTGCCAGCAGTTTAGGGACAGGGCCGGGACTAGCTGAAGCTTTCTTT
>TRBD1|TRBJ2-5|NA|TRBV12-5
CASGSGTGVETQYF
TGTGCTAGTGGCTCGGGGACAGGGGTGGAGACCCAGTACTTC
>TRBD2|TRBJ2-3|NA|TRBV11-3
CASSFSTSGGDTQYF
TGTGCCAGCAGCTTTTCGACTAGCGGGGGGGATACGCAGTATTTT
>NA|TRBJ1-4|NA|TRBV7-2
CASGKGLGDEKLFF
TGTGCCAGCGGGAAGGGGCTTGGTGATGAAAAACTGTTTTTT
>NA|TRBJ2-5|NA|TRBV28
CASSSRLVQQETQYF
TGTGCCAGCAGTTCGCGACTAGTTCAGCAAGAGACCCAGTACTTC
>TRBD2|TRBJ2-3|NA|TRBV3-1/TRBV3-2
CASSQGASGVNTQYF
TGTGCCAGCAGCCAAGGTGCTAGCGGGGTGAATACGCAGTATTTT
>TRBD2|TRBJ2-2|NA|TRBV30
CAWRSGLAGNGELFF
TGTGCCTGGAGATCAGGGCTAGCGGGGAACGGGGAGCTGTTTTTT
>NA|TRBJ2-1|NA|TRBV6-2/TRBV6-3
CASSFGELYNEQFF
TGTGCCAGCAGTTTCGGGGAACTATACAATGAGCAGTTCTTC
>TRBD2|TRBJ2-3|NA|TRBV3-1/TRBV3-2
CASSLNNPGLAGVNTDTQYF
TGTGCCAGCAGCCTAAATAACCCGGGACTAGCGGGGGTCAACACAGATACGCAGTATTTT
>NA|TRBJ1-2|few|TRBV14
CASSAQANYGYTF
TGTGCCAGCAGCGCCCAGGCTAACTATGGCTACACCTTC
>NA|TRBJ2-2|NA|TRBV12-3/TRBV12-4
CASSLSAGELFF
TGTGCCAGCAGTTTGAGCGCCGGGGAGCTGTTTTTT
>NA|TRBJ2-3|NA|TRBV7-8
CASSLVGGATPDTQYF
TGTGCCAGCAGCTTAGTAGGGGGGGCTACCCCAGATACGCAGTATTTT
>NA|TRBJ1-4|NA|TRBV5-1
CASSAQALSNEKLFF
TGCGCCAGCAGCGCGCAGGCTCTGTCTAATGAAAAACTGTTTTTT
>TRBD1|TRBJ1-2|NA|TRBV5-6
CASSLPGQGFYGYTF
TGTGCCAGCAGCTTGCCCGGACAGGGGTTCTATGGCTACACCTTC
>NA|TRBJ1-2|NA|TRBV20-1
CSARETGLNTF
TGCAGTGCTAGAGAAACAGGGTTGAATACCTTC
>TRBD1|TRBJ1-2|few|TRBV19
CASSLGIPGQLNYGYTF
TGTGCCAGTAGTCTAGGGATTCCGGGACAGCTTAACTATGGCTACACCTTC
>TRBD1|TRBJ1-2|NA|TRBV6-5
CASSRDRVNYGYTF
TGTGCCAGCAGTAGGGACAGGGTGAACTATGGCTACACCTTC
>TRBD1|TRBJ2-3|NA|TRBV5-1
CASSGQGDTSTDTQYF
TGCGCCAGCAGCGGACAGGGAGATACTAGCACAGATACGCAGTATTTT
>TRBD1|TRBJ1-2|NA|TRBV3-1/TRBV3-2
CASRRQGVNYGYTF
TGTGCCAGCAGACGACAGGGCGTAAACTATGGCTACACCTTC
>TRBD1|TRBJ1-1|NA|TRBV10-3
CAISDGGTGGTINTEAFF
TGTGCCATCAGTGATGGGGGGACAGGGGGAACTATAAACACTGAAGCTTTCTTT
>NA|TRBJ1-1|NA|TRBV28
CASTERGVGTEAFF
TGTGCCAGCACTGAAAGGGGTGTTGGTACTGAAGCTTTCTTT
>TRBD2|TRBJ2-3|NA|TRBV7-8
CASSSLAGAVTDTQYF
TGTGCCAGCAGCTCTCTAGCGGGGGCCGTCACAGATACGCAGTATTTT
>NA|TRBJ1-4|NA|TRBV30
CAWSRTREGEKLFF
TGTGCCTGGAGTAGGACACGGGAGGGGGAAAAACTGTTTTTT
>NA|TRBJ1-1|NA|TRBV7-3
CASSFLRNTEAFF
TGTGCCAGCAGCTTCCTCAGGAACACTGAAGCTTTCTTT
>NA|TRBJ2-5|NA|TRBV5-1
CASSPQAGLETQYF
TGCGCCAGCAGTCCTCAGGCGGGTTTAGAGACCCAGTACTTC
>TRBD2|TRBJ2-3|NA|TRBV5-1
CASSSRLAGGPTDTQYF
TGCGCCAGCAGCTCTCGACTAGCGGGGGGGCCAACAGATACGCAGTATTTT
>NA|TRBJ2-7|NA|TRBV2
CASRQAYEQYF
TGTGCCAGCAGGCAGGCCTACGAGCAGTACTTC
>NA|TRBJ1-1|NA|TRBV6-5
CASRDYTEAFF
TGTGCCAGCAGGGACTACACTGAAGCTTTCTTT
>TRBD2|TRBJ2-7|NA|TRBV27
CASSRAGGLYEQYF
TGTGCCAGCAGTAGAGCGGGGGGACTTTACGAGCAGTACTTC
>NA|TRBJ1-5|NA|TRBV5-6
CASSLGPGQPQHF
TGTGCCAGCAGCTTGGGTCCGGGTCAGCCCCAGCATTTT
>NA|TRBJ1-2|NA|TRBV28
CASRPGQTNYGYTF
TGTGCCAGCAGACCCGGACAGACTAACTATGGCTACACCTTC